The 9 T cell receptor beta chains below come from one sample, sequenced in a study of metastatic and nonmetastatic thyroid tumors. TCRdb re-called the PCR reads with MiXCR. The sample lists about 53,000 clones; approximately 22% were seen once. Until they underwent thyroid surgery, no patient had received any treatment. Sequenced: blood. These receptors came from a female donor with papillary thyroid cancer or a benign thyroid nodule (not recorded which). Some clones in this sample may be carry-over from other donors' samples.

This clone has ten or more counts. CDR3 sequence: CASSQAGLAGGPGNTGELFF. The CDR3 DNA follows: TGCGCCAGCAGCCAAGCCGGACTAGCGGGAGGGCCCGGGAACACCGGGGAGCTGTTTTTT. The J gene is TRBJ2-2, the V gene TRBV4-3, with 15 positions matching TRBD2. In germline, CDR1 is LGHNA, CDR2 YSLEER. The ends lost 1 base at V and 1 base at J; junction bases unmatched: 7. This CDR3 is built from 20 residues.

This clone occurred once. The chain recombines TRBV2 with TRBJ2-7, with TRBD2 as a possible D gene (6 bases). This CDR3 spans 13 amino acids. Trimming took 8 bases from V and 6 from J, leaving 17 bases between them. Per germline, CDR1 SNHLY and CDR2 FYNNEI. The CDR3 spells CASPIGGSSEQYF. In DNA form, the CDR3 reads TGTGCCAGCCCCATCGGGGGTAGTTCCGAGCAGTACTTC.

This clone has a handful of counts. A single base separates this from a much larger clone, so it may be a read error. The J gene is TRBJ2-2, the V gene TRBV15; 9 bases agree with TRBD1. The germline CDR1 and CDR2 sequences are LNHNV and YYDKDF (reference sequence). The CDR3 runs 15 residues. V was clipped by 5 bases and J by 7 bases; unmatched bases: 8. The CDR3 reads CATSHRGQGDGELFF. CDR3 nucleotide sequence: TGTGCCACCAGCCACAGGGGGCAGGGGGACGGGGAGCTGTTTTTT.

The rearrangement joins TRBV6-1 to TRBJ2-1; D may be TRBD2 (6 bases). With 6 bases removed from V and 6 bases from J, the gap between germline ends came to 15 bases. The CDR3 totals 14 residues. Germline values: CDR1 MNHNS, CDR2 SASEGT. The CDR3 coding sequence is TGTGCCAGCAGCTTTAGCGGTAGTATCAATGAGCAGTTCTTC. Translated, it gives CASSFSGSINEQFF.

For this clone: A read error may produce the germline difference seen at one junction end. In DNA, the CDR3 is TGCAGGGCTAACCCCCCTAGCGTAGGGACAGATCCGCAGTATTTT. Its protein is CRANPPSVGTDPQYF. The rearrangement links TRBV20-1 to TRBJ2-3; possibly TRBD1 for D (7 bases). CDR1 is DFQATT and CDR2 is SNEGSKA in the germline V gene (reference sequence). This CDR3 has 15 amino acids.

In its sample, this clone was seen many times. The chain employs TRBV7-8 and TRBJ1-5; the D is unclear. Looked up from germline, CDR1 is SGHVS and CDR2 is FQNEAQ. The V gene lost 5 bases and the J gene lost 1 base, with 6 bases spanning the gap. The CDR3 length is 13 residues. CDR3 DNA: TGTGCCAGCAGCCAAGGAAGCAATCAGCCCCAGCATTTT. Translation gives CASSQGSNQPQHF.

Remarks on this clone: A junction boundary mismatches the germline segment, possibly from a read error. This sequence joins TRBV6-2 or TRBV6-3 and TRBJ1-5, with no clear D. Germline CDR1 is MNHEY and CDR2 is SVGEGT. CDR3 length equals 16 residues. The CDR3 spells CASSSIGSNSSQPQHF. The DNA for the CDR3 is TGTGCCAGCAGTTCCATTGGGTCCAATAGCAGTCAGCCCCAGCATTTT.

This clone was recorded only once. The chain joins TRBV19 to TRBJ1-1, with D perhaps matching TRBD1 (6 bases). This CDR3 is 14 amino acids long. Germline V gene lookup returns CDR1 LNHDA and CDR2 SQIVND (reference sequence). The V and J ends lost 9 bases and 1 base respectively, with 15 bases between them. In nucleotides, the CDR3 is TGTGCCAGCAGCTTAGGGGGAGCGAACACTGAAGCTTTCTTT. Protein product: CASSLGGANTEAFF. The complete variable domain, with remaining parts taken from reference TRBV19 and TRBJ1-1, reads DGGITQSPKYLFRKEGQNVTLSCEQNLNHDAMYWYRQDPGQGLRLIYYSQIVNDFQKGDIAEGYSVSREKKESFPLTVTSAQKNPTAFYLCASSLGGANTEAFFGQGTRLTVV.

The chain joins TRBV6-1 to TRBJ1-5; the D gene is possibly TRBD1 (5 bases). V was shortened by 6 bases and J by 4 bases, with 13 bases between the two germline ends. Germline CDR1 reads MNHNS; CDR2 reads SASEGT. This CDR3 spans 14 amino acids. As DNA, the CDR3 is TGTGCCAGCAGGCCCGGACAATCAAATCAGCCCCAGCATTTT. This gives the protein CASRPGQSNQPQHF.